The T cell receptor beta chain described here comes from a study of cytomegalovirus exposure and HLA in healthy donors. The wider study: T cells numbering about 179 million yielded 117 million unique TCR beta sequences in an earlier analysis.

The study, taken as a whole, reports: Differences between HLA loci emerged in a later analysis of TCR association rates, with DRB1 most and HLA-C fewest. According to a later analysis, most TCR beta chains associated with CMV appeared HLA-restricted. In a later analysis, V- and J-gene trimming of beta chains associated with a DCLRE1C missense variant, replicated independently.

Primers for the PCR totalled 60 Vbeta and 13 Jbeta. Profiling relied on immunoSEQ multiplex PCR, and the TCRdb table lists in-frame clones only, not all of them. The sample data list some 41,000 clones. Turning to this clone: The antigen is not known.

The CDR3 loop spans 13 amino acids. Per germline, CDR1 SGHTA and CDR2 FQGNSA. The ends were cut back, 2 bases at V and 6 bases at J, with 5 bases in the middle. This TCR derives from a man aged 25 to 45 in good health and CMV-seronegative. The V and J genes are TRBV7-2 and TRBJ1-6; no firm D call. Input material: PBMCs. In DNA form, the CDR3 reads TGTGCCAGCAGCTTACGGGTTAATTCACCCCTCCACTTT. This gives the protein CASSLRVNSPLHF.